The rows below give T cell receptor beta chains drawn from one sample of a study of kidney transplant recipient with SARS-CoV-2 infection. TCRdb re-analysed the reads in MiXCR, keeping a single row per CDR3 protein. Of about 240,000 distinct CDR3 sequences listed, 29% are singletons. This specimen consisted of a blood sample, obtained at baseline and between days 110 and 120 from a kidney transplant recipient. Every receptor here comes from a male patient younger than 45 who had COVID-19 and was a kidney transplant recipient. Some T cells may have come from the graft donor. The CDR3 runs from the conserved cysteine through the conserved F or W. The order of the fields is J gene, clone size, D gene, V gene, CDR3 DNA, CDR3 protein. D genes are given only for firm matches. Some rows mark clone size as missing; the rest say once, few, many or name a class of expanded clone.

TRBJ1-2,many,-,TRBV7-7,TGTGCCAGCAGCGCCGTCTGTAAGTGCCGAAAGACCTATGGCTACACCTTC,CASSAVCKCRKTYGYTF
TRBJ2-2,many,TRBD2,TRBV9,TGTGCCAGCAGCTCCGAAGCGGGAGGGCCGGCCACCGGGGAGCTGTTTTTT,CASSSEAGGPATGELFF
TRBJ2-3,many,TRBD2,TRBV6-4,TGTGCCAGCAGTGCTAGCGGGAGCACAGATACGCAGTATTTT,CASSASGSTDTQYF
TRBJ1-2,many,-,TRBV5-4,TGTGCCAGCTTCCTTAACGTACCAGGAAAGACCTATGGCTACACCTTC,CASFLNVPGKTYGYTF
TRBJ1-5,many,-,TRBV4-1,TGCGCCAGCAGCCAATGGCGCGCCTCCAATCAGCCCCAGCATTTT,CASSQWRASNQPQHF
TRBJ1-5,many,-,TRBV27,TGTGCCAGCAGCAAACTCTGGGGTTCAAGCAATCAGCCCCAGCATTTT,CASSKLWGSSNQPQHF
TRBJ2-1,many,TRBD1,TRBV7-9,TGTGCCAGCAGCTTGGGGACAGCCTACAATGAGCAGTTCTTC,CASSLGTAYNEQFF
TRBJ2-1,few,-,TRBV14,TGTGCCAGCAGCCAAGATTGGCCTTACTCCTACAATGAGCAGTTCTTC,CASSQDWPYSYNEQFF
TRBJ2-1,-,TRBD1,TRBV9,TGTGCCAGCAGCGTTACCCCCCCGGGACAGGTGTACAATGAGCAGTTCTTC,CASSVTPPGQVYNEQFF
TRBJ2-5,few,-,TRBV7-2,TGTGCCAGCAGCTTAGGCCCTTCGGGAGAGACCCAGTACTTC,CASSLGPSGETQYF
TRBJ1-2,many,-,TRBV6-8,TGTGCCAGCAGTAAGTATCTACGCTCTAGAAAGACCTATGGCTACACCTTC,CASSKYLRSRKTYGYTF
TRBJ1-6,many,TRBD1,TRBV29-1,TGCAGCGTCGCGGACAGGGGCCCCTATAATTCACCCCTCCACTTT,CSVADRGPYNSPLHF
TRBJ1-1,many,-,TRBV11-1,TGTGCCAGCAACTTACGCGGGGCAGGGGCCCCTGAAGCTTTCTTT,CASNLRGAGAPEAFF
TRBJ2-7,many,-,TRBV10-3,TGTGCCATCAGTGGATCCCCGACAGGTAACGAGCAGTACTTC,CAISGSPTGNEQYF
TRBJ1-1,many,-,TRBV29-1,TGCAGCGTTGAAGGGGAAGGAGGAGGCGCTGAAGCTTTCTTT,CSVEGEGGGAEAFF
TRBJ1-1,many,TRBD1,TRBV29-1,TGCAGCGCTTCCGGGACAGGTGGGGTCATGAACACTGAAGCTTTCTTT,CSASGTGGVMNTEAFF
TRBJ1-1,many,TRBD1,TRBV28,TGTGCCAGCAGTCCACAGGGGGAAGCGTGGAACACTGAAGCTTTCTTT,CASSPQGEAWNTEAFF
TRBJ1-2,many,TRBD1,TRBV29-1,TGCAGCGTCCTAGGCTACGGGACAGGGGGTAATGGCTACACCTTC,CSVLGYGTGGNGYTF
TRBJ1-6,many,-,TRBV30,TGTGCCTGGAGTGTTGAAACACCATATAATTCACCCCTCCACTTT,CAWSVETPYNSPLHF
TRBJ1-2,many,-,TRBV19,TGTGCCAGTAGTGGGAACCAGACAAATCGAAAGACCTATGGCTACACCTTC,CASSGNQTNRKTYGYTF
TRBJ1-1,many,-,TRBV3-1,TGTGCCAGCAGCGGCCAAAGTCCCATTTCAATTCGCACTGAAGCTTTCTTT,CASSGQSPISIRTEAFF
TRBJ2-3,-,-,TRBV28,TGTGCCAGCAGTTTAGAAATTAGCGGTAACACAGGTACGCAGTATTTT,CASSLEISGNTGTQYF
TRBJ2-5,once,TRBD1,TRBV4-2,TGTGCCGGCAGCCAAGAGCAATACAGGGGGTTGGTGGAGACCCAGTACTTC,CAGSQEQYRGLVETQYF
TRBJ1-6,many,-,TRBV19,TGTGCCAGTAGTATACAGGAGATTTCACCCCTCCACTTT,CASSIQEISPLHF
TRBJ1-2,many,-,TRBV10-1,TGCGCCAGCAGTGCCAAGAGAAGATCGCGAAAGACCTATGGCTACACCTTC,CASSAKRRSRKTYGYTF
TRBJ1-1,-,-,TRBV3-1,TGTGCCAGCAACACCCTCGGTCCCATTTCAATTCGCACTGAAGCTTTCTTT,CASNTLGPISIRTEAFF
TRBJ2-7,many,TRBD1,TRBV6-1,TGTGCCAGCAGTGAATTAACAGGGGCCATCAACGAGCAGTACTTC,CASSELTGAINEQYF
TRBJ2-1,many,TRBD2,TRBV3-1,TGTGCCAGCAGCCCGCATCCGGGACTAGGGGTATACAATGAGCAGTTCTTC,CASSPHPGLGVYNEQFF
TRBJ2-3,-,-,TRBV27,TGTGCCAGCACTTTTAGGGGATTCGGCACAGATACGCAGTATTTT,CASTFRGFGTDTQYF
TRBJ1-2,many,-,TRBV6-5,TGTGCCAGCAGTTATTTAAGGGAATGTAGAAAGACCTATGGCTACACCTTC,CASSYLRECRKTYGYTF
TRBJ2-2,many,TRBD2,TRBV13,TGTGCCAGCAGCTTACTAGCGGGGGGCCCGAACACCGGGGAGCTGTTTTTT,CASSLLAGGPNTGELFF
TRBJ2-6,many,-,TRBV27,TGTGCCAGCAGTCTAGACTTAGGGGGGGCCAACGTCCTGACTTTC,CASSLDLGGANVLTF
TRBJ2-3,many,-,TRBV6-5,TGTGCCAGCAGTTACTCGTTTTCAGATACGCAGTATTTT,CASSYSFSDTQYF
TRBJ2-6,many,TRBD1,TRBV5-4,TGTGCCAGCAGCTTGGCTGGCAGGGGGACTGGGGCCAACGTCCTGACTTTC,CASSLAGRGTGANVLTF
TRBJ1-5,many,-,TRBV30,TGTGCCTGGAGTGAGGGGAGGGATCAGCCCCAGCATTTT,CAWSEGRDQPQHF
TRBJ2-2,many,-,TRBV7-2,TGTGCCAGCAGCACGCAGGGAGGAGGGACCGGGGAGCTGTTTTTT,CASSTQGGGTGELFF
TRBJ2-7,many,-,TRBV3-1,TGTGCCAGCAGCCAATCCCCCGGGAACCTCTACGAGCAGTACTTC,CASSQSPGNLYEQYF
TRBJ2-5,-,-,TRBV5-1,TGCGCCAGCAGCTTGAGGCCCGGCAGTCAAGAGACCCAGTACTTC,CASSLRPGSQETQYF
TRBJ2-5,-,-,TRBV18,TGTGCCAGCTCACGGACAGAACAAGAGACCCAGTACTTC,CASSRTEQETQYF
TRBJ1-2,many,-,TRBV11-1,TGTGCCAGCAGCTTGAAGAATAAGGCTGGAAAGACCTATGGCTACACCTTC,CASSLKNKAGKTYGYTF
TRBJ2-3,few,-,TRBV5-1,TGCGCCAGCAGCTTGGGGCGGGACTTCACAGATACGCAGTATTTT,CASSLGRDFTDTQYF
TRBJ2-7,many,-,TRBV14,TGTGCCAGCAGCCAATTCACCGGGACTCCTCGCTACGAGCAGTACTTC,CASSQFTGTPRYEQYF
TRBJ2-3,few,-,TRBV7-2,TGTGCCAGCACCCTTCGAGATAGGCCCCACACAGATACGCAGTATTTT,CASTLRDRPHTDTQYF
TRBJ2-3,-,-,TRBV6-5,TGTACCAGCACAGACTCGCCAGGCACAGATACGCAGTATTTT,CTSTDSPGTDTQYF
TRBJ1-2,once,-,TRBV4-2,TGTGCCAGCAGCCAAGAACAAGTGCCGTGTGGCTACACCTTC,CASSQEQVPCGYTF
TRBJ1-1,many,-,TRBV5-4,TGTGCCAGCAGCTTGACAGGGAGCGCTGAAGCTTTCTTT,CASSLTGSAEAFF
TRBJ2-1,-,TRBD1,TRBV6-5,TGTGCCAGCAGTGGAAACCGGGACAGACTACCCAATGAGCAGTTCTTC,CASSGNRDRLPNEQFF
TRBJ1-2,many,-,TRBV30,TGTGCCTGGTATGGCGAGCGTTATAGAAAGACCTATGGCTACACCTTC,CAWYGERYRKTYGYTF
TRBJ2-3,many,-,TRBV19,TGTGCCAGTAGTATTGGTGGGCGCACAGATACGCAGTATTTT,CASSIGGRTDTQYF
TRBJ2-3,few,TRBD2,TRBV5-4,TGTGCCAGCAGCTTTGCGGGAGGGCCGGATACGCAGTATTTT,CASSFAGGPDTQYF
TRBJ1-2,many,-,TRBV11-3,TGTGCCAGCAGCTTTAAGCTCGATCTCGGAAAGACCTATGGCTACACCTTC,CASSFKLDLGKTYGYTF
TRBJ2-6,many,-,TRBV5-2,TGTGCCAGCAAGCCGTACCGAGAGTACACAAGTCGGGCCAACGTCCTGACTTTC,CASKPYREYTSRANVLTF
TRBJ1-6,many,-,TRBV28,TGTGCCAGCAGTTCCCGGGGGAGCTTAGGTTCCTATAATTCACCCCTCCACTTT,CASSSRGSLGSYNSPLHF
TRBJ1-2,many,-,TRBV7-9,TGTGCCAGCAGCAAGACAGCCCAGAACTATGGCTACACCTTC,CASSKTAQNYGYTF
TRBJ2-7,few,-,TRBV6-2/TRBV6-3,TGTGCCAGCAGTTACTCCCTCTTCAGTAGGGCTTACGAGCAGTACTTC,CASSYSLFSRAYEQYF
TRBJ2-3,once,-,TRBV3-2,TGTGCCAGCAGCCAGGCCGGGACTAGCACAGATACGCAGTATTTT,CASSQAGTSTDTQYF
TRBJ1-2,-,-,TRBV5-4,TGTGCCAGCGCTTCCCGCGTACCAGGAAAGACCTATGGCTACACCTTC,CASASRVPGKTYGYTF
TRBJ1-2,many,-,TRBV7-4,TGTGCCAGCAGCTTATGGTGTTCAGCTCGAAAGACCTATGGCTACACCTTC,CASSLWCSARKTYGYTF